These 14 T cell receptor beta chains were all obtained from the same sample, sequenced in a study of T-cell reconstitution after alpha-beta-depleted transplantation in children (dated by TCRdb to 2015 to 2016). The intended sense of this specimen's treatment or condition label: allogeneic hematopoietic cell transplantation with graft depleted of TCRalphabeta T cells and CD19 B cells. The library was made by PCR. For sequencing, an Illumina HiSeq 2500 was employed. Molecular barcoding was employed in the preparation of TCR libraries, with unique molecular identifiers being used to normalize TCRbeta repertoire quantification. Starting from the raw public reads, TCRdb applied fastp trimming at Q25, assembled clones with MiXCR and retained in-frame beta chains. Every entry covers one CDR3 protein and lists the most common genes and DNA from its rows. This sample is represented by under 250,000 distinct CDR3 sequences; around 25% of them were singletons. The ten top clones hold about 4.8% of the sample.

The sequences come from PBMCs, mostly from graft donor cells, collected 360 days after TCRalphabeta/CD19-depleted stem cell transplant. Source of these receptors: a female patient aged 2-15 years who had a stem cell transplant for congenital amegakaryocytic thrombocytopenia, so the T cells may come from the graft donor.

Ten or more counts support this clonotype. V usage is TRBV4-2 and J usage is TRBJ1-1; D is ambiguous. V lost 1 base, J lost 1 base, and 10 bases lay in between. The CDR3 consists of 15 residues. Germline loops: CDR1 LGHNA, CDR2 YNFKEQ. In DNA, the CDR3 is TGTGCCAGCAGCCAAGTGATTCTGGGGAACACTGAAGCTTTCTTT. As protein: CASSQVILGNTEAFF.

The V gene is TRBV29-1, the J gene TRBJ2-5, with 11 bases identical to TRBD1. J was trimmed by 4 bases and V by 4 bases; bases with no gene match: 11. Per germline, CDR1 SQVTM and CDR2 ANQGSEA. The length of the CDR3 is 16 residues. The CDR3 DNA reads TGCAGCGTTGTGGGGAGGACAGGGGGCAATGGAGAGACCCAGTACTTC. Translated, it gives CSVVGRTGGNGETQYF.

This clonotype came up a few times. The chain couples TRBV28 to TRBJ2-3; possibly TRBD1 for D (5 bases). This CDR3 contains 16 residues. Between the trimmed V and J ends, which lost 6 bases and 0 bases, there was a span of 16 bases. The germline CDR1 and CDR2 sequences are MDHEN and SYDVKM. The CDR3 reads CASRYDRDLSTDTQYF. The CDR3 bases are TGTGCCAGCAGATACGACAGAGACCTTAGCACAGATACGCAGTATTTT.

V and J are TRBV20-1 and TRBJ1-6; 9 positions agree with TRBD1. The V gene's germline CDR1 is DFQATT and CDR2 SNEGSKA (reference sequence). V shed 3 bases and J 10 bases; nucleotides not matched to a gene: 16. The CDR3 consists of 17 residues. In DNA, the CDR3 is TGCAGTGCTAGGGGCCTCCGGGACAGGGAAGTTTTGTCACCCCTCCACTTT. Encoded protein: CSARGLRDREVLSPLHF.

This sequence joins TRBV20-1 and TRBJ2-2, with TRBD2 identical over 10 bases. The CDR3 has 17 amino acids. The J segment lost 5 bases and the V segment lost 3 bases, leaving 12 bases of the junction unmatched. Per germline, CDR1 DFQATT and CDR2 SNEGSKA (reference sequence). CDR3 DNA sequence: TGCAGTGCTAGTATAAGCGGGGGGGCCGGCAAGACCGGGGAGCTGTTTTTT. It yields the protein CSASISGGAGKTGELFF.

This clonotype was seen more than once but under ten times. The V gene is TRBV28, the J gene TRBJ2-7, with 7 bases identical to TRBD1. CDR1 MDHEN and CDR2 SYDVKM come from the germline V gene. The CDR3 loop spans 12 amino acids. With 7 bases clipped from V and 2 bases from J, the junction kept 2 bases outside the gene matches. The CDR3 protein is CASTRGTYEQYF. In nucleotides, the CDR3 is TGTGCCAGCACCAGGGGGACCTACGAGCAGTACTTC.

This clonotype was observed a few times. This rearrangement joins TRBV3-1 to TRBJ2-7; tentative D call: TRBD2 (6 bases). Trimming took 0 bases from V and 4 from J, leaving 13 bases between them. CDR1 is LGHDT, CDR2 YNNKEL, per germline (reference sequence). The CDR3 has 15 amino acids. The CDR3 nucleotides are TGTGCCAGCAGCCAAGATAGCGGACCGAATTACGAGCAGTACTTC. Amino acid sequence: CASSQDSGPNYEQYF.

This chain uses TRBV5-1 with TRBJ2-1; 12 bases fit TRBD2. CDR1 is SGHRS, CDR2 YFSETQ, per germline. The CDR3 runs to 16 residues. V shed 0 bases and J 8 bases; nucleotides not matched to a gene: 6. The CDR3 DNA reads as TGCGCCAGCAGCTTGGCCCCTAGCGGGGGGGCCGATGAGCAGTTCTTC. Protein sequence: CASSLAPSGGADEQFF.

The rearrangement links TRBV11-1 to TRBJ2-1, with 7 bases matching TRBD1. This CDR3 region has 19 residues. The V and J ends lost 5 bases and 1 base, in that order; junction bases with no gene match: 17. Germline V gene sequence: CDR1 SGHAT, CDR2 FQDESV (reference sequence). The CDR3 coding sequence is TGTGCCAGCAGCCACGGATCAGGGGGATGGGGAGTTTCCTACAATGAGCAGTTCTTC. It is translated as CASSHGSGGWGVSYNEQFF.

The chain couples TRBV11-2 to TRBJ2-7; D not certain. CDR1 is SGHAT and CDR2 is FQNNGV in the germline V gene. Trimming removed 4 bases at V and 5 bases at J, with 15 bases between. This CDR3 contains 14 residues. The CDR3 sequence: CASSSLGGPHEQYF. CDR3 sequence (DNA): TGTGCCAGCAGCTCTCTTGGTGGACCGCACGAGCAGTACTTC.

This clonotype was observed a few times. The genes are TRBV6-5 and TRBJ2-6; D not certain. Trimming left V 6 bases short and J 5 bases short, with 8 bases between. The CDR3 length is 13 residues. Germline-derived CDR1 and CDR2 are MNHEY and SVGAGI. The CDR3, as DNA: TGTGCCAGCAGACTACGAAGGGCCAACGTCCTGACTTTC. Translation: CASRLRRANVLTF.

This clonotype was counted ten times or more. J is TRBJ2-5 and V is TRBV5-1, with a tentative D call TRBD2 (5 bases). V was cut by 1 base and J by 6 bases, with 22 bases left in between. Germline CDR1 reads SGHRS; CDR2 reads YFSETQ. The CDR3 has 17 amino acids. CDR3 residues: CASSLSSLDSTEKTQYF. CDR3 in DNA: TGCGCCAGCAGCTTGTCGTCTTTGGACTCGACCGAGAAGACCCAGTACTTC.

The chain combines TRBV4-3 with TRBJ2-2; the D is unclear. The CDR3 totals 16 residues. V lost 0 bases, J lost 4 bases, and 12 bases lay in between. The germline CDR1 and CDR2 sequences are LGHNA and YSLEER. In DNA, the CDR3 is TGCGCCAGCAGCCAAGAACTACACGACCGCACCGGGGAGCTGTTTTTT. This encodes CASSQELHDRTGELFF.

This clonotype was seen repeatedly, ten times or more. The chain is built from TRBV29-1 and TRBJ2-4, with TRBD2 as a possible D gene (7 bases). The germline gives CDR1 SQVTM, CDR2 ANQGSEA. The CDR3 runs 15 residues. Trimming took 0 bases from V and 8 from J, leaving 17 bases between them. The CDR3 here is CSVEDPVGGQDIQYF. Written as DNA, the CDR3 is TGCAGCGTTGAAGATCCAGTCGGGGGGCAGGACATTCAGTACTTC. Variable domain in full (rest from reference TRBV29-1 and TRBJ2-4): SAVISQKPSRDICQRGTSLTIQCQVDSQVTMMFWYRQQPGQSLTLIATANQGSEATYESGFVIDKFPISRPNLTFSTLTVSNMSPEDSSIYLCSVEDPVGGQDIQYFGAGTRLSVL.